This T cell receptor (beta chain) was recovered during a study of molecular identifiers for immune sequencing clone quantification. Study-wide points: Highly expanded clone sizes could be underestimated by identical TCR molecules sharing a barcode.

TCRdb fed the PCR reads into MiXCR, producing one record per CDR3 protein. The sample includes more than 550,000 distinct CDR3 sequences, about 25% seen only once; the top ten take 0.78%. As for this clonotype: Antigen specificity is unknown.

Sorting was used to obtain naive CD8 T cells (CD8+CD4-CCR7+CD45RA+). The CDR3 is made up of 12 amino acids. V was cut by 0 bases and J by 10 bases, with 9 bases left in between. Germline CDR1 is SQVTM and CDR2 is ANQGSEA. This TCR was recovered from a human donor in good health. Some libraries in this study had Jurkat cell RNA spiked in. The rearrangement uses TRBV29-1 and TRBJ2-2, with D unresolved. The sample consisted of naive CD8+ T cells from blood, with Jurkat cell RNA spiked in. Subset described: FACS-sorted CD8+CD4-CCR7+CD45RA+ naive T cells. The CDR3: CSVEDIPEELFF. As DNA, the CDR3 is TGCAGCGTTGAAGATATTCCCGAGGAGCTGTTTTTT.